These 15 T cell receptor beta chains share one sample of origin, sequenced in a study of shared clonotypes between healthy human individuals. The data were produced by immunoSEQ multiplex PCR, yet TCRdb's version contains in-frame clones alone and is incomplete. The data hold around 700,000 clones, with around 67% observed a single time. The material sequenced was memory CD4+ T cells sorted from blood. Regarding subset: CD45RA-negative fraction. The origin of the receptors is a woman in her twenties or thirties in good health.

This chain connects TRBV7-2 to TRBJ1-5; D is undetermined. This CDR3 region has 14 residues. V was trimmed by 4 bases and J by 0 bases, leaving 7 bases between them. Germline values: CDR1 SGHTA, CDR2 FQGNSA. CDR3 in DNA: TGTGCCAGCAGCTCCCAATATAGCAATCAGCCCCAGCATTTT. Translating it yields CASSSQYSNQPQHF. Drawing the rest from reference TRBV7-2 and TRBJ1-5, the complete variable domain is GAGVSQSPSNKVTEKGKDVELRCDPISGHTALYWYRQSLGQGLEFLIYFQGNSAPDKSGLPSDRFSAERTGGSVSTLTIQRTQQEDSAVYLCASSSQYSNQPQHFGDGTRLSIL.

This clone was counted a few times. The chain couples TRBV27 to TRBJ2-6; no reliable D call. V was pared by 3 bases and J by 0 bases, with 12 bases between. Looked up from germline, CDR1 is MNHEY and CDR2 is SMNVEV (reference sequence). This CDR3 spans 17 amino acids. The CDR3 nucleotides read TGTGCCAGCAGTTTCTTCTTCGCCAGCTCTGGGGCCAACGTCCTGACTTTC. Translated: CASSFFFASSGANVLTF.

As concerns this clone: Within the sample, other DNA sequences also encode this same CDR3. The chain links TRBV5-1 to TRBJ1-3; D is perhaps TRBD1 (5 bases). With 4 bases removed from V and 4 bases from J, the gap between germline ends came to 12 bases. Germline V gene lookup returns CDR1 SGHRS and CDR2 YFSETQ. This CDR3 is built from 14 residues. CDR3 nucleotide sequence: TGCGCCAGCAGCCTCGGGACCTCCGGAAACACCATATATTTT. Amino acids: CASSLGTSGNTIYF.

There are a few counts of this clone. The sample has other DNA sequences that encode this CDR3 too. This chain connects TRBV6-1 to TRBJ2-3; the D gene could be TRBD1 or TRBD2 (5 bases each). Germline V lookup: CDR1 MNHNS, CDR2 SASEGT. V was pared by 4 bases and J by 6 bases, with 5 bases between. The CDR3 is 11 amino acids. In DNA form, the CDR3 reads TGTGCCAGCAGTGGGGGGGATACGCAGTATTTT. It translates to CASSGGDTQYF.

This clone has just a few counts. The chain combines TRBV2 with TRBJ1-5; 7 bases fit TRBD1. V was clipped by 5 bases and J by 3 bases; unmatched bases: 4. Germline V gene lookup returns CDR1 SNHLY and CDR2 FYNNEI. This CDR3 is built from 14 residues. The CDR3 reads CASSIQGINQPQHF. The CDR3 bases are TGTGCCAGCAGTATACAGGGGATCAATCAGCCCCAGCATTTT. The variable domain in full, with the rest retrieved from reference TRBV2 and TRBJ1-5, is EPEVTQTPSHQVTQMGQEVILRCVPISNHLYFYWYRQILGQKVEFLVSFYNNEISEKSEIFDDQFSVERPDGSNFTLKIRSTKLEDSAMYFCASSIQGINQPQHFGDGTRLSIL.

CDR3 DNA sequence: TGTGCCAGCAGCGTAGAGGAGTCCTTAGCGGGAGGGCCGATTACAGATACGCAGTATTTT. Translation gives CASSVEESLAGGPITDTQYF. This chain links TRBV9 with TRBJ2-3; 11 bases map to TRBD2. Germline V gene lookup returns CDR1 SGDLS and CDR2 YYNGEE. The CDR3 runs to 20 residues. The ends lost 0 bases at V and 3 bases at J; junction bases unmatched: 15. The full variable domain, its missing parts supplied by reference TRBV9 and TRBJ2-3, is DSGVTQTPKHLITATGQRVTLRCSPRSGDLSVYWYQQSLDQGLQFLIQYYNGEERAKGNILERFSAQQFPDLHSELNLSSLELGDSALYFCASSVEESLAGGPITDTQYFGPGTRLTVL.

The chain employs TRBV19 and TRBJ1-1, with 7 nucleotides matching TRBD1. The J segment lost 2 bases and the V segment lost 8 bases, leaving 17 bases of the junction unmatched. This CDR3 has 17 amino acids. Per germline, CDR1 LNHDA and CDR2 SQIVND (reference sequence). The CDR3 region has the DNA TGTGCCAGTGAGGTTCACGACTGGGACAGCCTAAACACTGAAGCTTTCTTT. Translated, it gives CASEVHDWDSLNTEAFF.

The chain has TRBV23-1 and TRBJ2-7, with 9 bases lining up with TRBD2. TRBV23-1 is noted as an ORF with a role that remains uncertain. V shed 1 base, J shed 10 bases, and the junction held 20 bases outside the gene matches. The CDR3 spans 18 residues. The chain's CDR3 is CASSQFPAGGREGRQQYF. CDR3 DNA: TGCGCCAGCAGTCAATTCCCCGCCGGGGGGCGGGAGGGCCGTCAACAGTACTTC.

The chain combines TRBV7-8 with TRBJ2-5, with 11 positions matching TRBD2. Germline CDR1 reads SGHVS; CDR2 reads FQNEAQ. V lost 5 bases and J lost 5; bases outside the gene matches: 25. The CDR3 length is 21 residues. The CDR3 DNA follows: TGTGCCAGCAGCCAACTACCGGCTTCCGGGACTAGCGGAGGGGCCCAGGAGACCCAGTACTTC. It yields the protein CASSQLPASGTSGGAQETQYF.

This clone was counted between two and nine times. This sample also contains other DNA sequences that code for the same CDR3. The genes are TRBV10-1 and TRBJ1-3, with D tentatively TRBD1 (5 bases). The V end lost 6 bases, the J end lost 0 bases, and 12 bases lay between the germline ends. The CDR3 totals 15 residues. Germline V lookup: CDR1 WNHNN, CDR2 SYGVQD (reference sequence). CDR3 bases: TGCGCCAGCAGGAGGGACCGAGACTCTGGAAACACCATATATTTT. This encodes CASRRDRDSGNTIYF.

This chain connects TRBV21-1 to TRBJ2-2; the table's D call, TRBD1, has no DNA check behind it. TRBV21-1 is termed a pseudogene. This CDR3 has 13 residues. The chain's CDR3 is CASIPGGSGELFF. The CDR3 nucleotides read TGTGCCAGCATCCCAGGGGGATCGGGGGAGCTGTTTTTT.

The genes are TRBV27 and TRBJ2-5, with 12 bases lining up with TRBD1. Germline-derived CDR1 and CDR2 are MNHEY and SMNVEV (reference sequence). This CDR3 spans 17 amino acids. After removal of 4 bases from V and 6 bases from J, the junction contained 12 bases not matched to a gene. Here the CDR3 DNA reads TGTGCCAGCAGTTCCACAGCCGGGACAGGGGGCGCAAAGACCCAGTACTTC. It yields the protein CASSSTAGTGGAKTQYF.

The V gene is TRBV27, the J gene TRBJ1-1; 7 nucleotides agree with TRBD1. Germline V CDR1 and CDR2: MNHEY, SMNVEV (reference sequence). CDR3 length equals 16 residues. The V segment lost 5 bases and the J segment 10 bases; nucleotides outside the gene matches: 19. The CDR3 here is CASSRTGLGPSRSAFF. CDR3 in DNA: TGTGCCAGCAGTAGGACAGGACTGGGACCGTCAAGGTCAGCTTTCTTT.

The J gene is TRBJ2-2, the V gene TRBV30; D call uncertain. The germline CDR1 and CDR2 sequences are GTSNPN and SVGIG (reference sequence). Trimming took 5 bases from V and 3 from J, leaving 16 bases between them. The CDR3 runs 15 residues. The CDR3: CAWGLSSWDTGELFF. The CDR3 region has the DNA TGTGCCTGGGGGTTATCGAGTTGGGACACCGGGGAGCTGTTTTTT. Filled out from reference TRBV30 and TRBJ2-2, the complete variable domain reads SQTIHQWPATLVQPVGSPLSLECTVEGTSNPNLYWYRQAAGRGLQLLFYSVGIGQISSEVPQNLSASRPQDRQFILSSKKLLLSDSGFYLCAWGLSSWDTGELFFGEGSRLTVL.

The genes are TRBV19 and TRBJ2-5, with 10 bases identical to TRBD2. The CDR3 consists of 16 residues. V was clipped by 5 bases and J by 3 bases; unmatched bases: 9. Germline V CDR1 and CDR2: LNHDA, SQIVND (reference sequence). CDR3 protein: CASSHTSGRGEETQYF. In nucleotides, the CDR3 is TGTGCCAGTAGTCATACGAGCGGGAGGGGGGAAGAGACCCAGTACTTC.